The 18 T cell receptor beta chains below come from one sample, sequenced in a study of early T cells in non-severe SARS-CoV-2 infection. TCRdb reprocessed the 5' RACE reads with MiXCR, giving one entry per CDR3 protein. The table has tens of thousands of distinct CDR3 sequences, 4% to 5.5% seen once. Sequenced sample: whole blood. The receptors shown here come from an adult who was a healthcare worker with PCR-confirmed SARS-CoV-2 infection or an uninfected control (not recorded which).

The CDR3 reads CASSPLGLAGGYYNEQFF. CDR3 in DNA: TGTGCCAGCTCACCACTAGGACTAGCGGGAGGCTACTACAATGAGCAGTTCTTC. The chain carries TRBV18 and TRBJ2-1; 14 bases are a match to TRBD2. Trimming at V came to 1 base and at J to 3 bases, leaving 5 bases not matched to a gene. The CDR3 runs to 18 residues. In germline, CDR1 is KGHSH, CDR2 LQKENI.

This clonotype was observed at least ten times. The CDR3 loop is CAWSEGSPSYNEQFF. CDR3 bases: TGTGCCTGGAGTGAGGGAAGCCCATCCTACAATGAGCAGTTCTTC. The chain has TRBV30 and TRBJ2-1; D is unresolved. The germline CDR1 and CDR2 sequences are GTSNPN and SVGIG (reference sequence). Trimming removed 1 base at V and 1 base at J, with 11 bases between. This CDR3 spans 15 amino acids.

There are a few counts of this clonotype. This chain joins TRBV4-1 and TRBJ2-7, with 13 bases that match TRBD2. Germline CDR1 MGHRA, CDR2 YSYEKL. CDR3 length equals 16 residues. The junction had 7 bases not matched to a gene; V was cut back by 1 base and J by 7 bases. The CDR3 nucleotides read TGCGCCAGCAGCCAAGGGAGGACTAGCGGGAGTTGGGAGCAGTACTTC. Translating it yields CASSQGRTSGSWEQYF.

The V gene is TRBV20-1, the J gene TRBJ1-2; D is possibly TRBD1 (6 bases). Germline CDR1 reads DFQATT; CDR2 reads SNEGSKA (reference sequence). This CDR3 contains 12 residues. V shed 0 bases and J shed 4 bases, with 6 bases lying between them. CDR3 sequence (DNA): TGCAGTGCTAGAGACAGGGGCTATGGCTACACCTTC. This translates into CSARDRGYGYTF.

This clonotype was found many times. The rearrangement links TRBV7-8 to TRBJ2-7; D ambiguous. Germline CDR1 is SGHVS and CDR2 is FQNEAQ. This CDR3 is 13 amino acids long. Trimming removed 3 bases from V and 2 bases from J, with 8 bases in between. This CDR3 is CASSFTSAYEQYF. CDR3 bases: TGTGCCAGCAGCTTTACGAGTGCCTACGAGCAGTACTTC. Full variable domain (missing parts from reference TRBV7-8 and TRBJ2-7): GAGVSQSPRYKVAKRGQDVALRCDPISGHVSLFWYQQALGQGPEFLTYFQNEAQLDKSGLPSDRFFAERPEGSVSTLKIQRTQQEDSAVYLCASSFTSAYEQYFGPGTRLTVT.

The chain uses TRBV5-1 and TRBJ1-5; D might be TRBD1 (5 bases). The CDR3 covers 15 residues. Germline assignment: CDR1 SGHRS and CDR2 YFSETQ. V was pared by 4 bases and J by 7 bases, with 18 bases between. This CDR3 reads CASSPEPGRSQPQHF. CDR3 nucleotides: TGCGCCAGCAGCCCCGAGCCAGGGAGAAGCCAGCCCCAGCATTTT.

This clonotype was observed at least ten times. The DNA for the CDR3 is TGTGCCAGCAGTCTCTCCCAAATGCTATACACCATATATTTT. Amino acids: CASSLSQMLYTIYF. The V call is TRBV28, the J call TRBJ1-3; D is unresolved. Germline CDR1 and CDR2: MDHEN and SYDVKM. Trimming removed 5 bases from V and 8 bases from J, with 16 bases in between. The length of the CDR3 is 14 residues.

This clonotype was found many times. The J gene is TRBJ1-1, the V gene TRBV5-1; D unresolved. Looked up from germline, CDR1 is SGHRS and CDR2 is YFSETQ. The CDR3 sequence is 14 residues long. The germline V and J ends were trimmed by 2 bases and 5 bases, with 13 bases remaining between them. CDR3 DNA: TGCGCCAGCAGCTTAGGCGAGAGGGTGACTGAAGCTTTCTTT. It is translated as CASSLGERVTEAFF.

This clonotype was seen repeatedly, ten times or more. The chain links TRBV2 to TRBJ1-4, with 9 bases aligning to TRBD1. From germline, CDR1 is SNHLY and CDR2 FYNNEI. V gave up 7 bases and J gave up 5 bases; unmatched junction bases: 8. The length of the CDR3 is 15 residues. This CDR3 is CASITLGQGNEKLFF. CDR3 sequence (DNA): TGTGCCAGCATTACCCTAGGACAGGGGAATGAAAAACTGTTTTTT. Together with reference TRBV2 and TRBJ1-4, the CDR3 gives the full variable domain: EPEVTQTPSHQVTQMGQEVILRCVPISNHLYFYWYRQILGQKVEFLVSFYNNEISEKSEIFDDQFSVERPDGSNFTLKIRSTKLEDSAMYFCASITLGQGNEKLFFGSGTQLSVL.

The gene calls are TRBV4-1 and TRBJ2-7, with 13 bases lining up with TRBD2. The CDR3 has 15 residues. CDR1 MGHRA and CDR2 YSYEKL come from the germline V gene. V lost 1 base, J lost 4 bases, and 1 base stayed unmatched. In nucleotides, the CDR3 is TGCGCCAGCAGCCAAGGGACTAGCGGGGGTTACGAGCAGTACTTC. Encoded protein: CASSQGTSGGYEQYF.

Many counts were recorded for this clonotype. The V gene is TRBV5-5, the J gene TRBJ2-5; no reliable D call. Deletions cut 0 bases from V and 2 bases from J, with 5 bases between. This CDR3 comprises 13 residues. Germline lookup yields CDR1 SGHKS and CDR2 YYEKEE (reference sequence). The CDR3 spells CASSLDIQETQYF. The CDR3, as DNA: TGTGCCAGCAGCTTGGACATTCAAGAGACCCAGTACTTC.

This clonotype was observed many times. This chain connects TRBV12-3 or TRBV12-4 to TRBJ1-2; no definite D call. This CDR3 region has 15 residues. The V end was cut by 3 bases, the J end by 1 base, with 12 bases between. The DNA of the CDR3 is TGTGCCAGCAGTTTCTCCGGCGGGGTTAACTATGGCTACACCTTC. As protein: CASSFSGGVNYGYTF.

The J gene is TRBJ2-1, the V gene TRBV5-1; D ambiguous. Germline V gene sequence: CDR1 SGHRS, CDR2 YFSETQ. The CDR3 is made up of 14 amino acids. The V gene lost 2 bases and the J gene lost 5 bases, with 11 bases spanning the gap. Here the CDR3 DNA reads TGCGCCAGCAGCTTCGACGGGCGGAACAATGAGCAGTTCTTC. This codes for CASSFDGRNNEQFF.

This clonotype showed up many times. Here the CDR3 DNA reads TGTGCCAGCAGGCTAACAGGGGCCTATAATTCACCCCTCCACTTT. Encoded protein: CASRLTGAYNSPLHF. V is TRBV6-5 and J is TRBJ1-6; TRBD1 matches 7 bases. J was trimmed by 2 bases and V by 6 bases; bases with no gene match: 4. Looked up from germline, CDR1 is MNHEY and CDR2 is SVGAGI. This CDR3 is 15 amino acids long.

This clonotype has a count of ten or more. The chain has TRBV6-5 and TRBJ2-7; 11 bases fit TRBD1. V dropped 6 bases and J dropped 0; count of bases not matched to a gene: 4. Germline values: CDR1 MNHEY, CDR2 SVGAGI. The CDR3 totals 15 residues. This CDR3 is CASSGDRGSSYEQYF. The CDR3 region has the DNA TGTGCCAGCAGCGGGGACAGGGGGTCCTCCTACGAGCAGTACTTC.

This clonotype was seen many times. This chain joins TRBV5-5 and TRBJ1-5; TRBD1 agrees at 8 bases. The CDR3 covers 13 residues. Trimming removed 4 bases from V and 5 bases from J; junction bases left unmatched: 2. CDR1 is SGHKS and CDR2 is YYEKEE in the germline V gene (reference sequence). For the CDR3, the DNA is TGTGCCAGCAGCCCGACAGGGGATCAGCCCCAGCATTTT. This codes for CASSPTGDQPQHF.

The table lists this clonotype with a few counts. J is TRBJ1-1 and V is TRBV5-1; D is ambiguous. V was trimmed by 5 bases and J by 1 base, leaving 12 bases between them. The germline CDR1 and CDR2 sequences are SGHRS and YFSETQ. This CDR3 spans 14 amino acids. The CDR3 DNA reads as TGCGCCAGCAGGGTTTCAACGGGGAACACTGAAGCTTTCTTT. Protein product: CASRVSTGNTEAFF.

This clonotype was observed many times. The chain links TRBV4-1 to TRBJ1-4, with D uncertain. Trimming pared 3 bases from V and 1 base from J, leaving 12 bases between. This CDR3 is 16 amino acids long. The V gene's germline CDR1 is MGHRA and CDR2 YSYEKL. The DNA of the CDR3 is TGCGCCAGCAGCCACTCAATCTCGGGAACTAATGAAAAACTGTTTTTT. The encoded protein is CASSHSISGTNEKLFF.